Reported below is one T cell receptor (beta chain). Its antigen is currently unknown. The method was immunoSEQ multiplex PCR; TCRdb's version includes in-frame clones alone and lacks a portion of them. The profile shows about 190,000 clones, approximately 91% of them singletons. This entry comes from a study of T cell responses to AZD1222 COVID-19 vaccine. Findings and caveats of the study: Sampling that yielded the repertoires occurred only after the peak T cell response. The study found vaccine-associated CD4 TCRs spanning spike, dominant at 160-218 and 743-854. The breadth and depth of Spike-specific TCRs increased once two AZD1222 doses had been given.

Germline assignment: CDR1 SGHTA and CDR2 FQGTGA. The V gene lost 3 bases and the J gene lost 2 bases, with 7 bases spanning the gap. CDR3 size: 13 residues. This receptor was obtained from an adult in good health. This specimen was peripheral blood, taken on day 0 of AZD1222 vaccination. The rearrangement joins TRBV7-3 to TRBJ2-5; D is uncertain. CDR3 amino acids: CASSLTLQETQYF. The CDR3 DNA reads TGTGCCAGCAGCTTGACATTACAAGAGACCCAGTACTTC.